The rows below give T cell receptor beta chains drawn from one sample of a study of blood T cell repertoires in COVID-19. The assay was immunoSEQ multiplex PCR, and TCRdb's table has in-frame clones only and misses some. The sample shows under 350,000 clones, about 87% of them seen only once. The sample comprised peripheral blood. The receptors shown here come from a man between 65 and 79 years old with acute or convalescent COVID-19. CDR3s include the opening cysteine and the closing phenylalanine or tryptophan. D genes are given only for firm matches. A clone size is listed for some rows: how often the clone was seen (once, few, many), or a class if it is expanded.

length	V	D	J	size	CDR3	DNA
17	TRBV5-6	TRBD2	TRBJ2-1	.	CASSLVGSGRARDEQFF	TGTGCCAGCAGCTTGGTAGGCAGCGGGAGGGCCCGAGATGAGCAGTTCTTC
16	TRBV24-1	.	TRBJ2-5	.	CATSDPDGGAKETQYF	TGTGCCACCAGTGATCCGGATGGGGGGGCGAAAGAGACCCAGTACTTC
16	TRBV19	TRBD2	TRBJ2-3	once	CASSKIAGLRTDTQYF	TGTGCCAGTAGTAAGATAGCGGGGCTACGCACAGATACGCAGTATTTT
16	TRBV28	TRBD1	TRBJ2-7	.	CASSFFGQGPTYEQYF	TGTGCCAGCAGTTTTTTTGGACAGGGCCCCACCTACGAGCAGTACTTC
14	TRBV10-3	TRBD1	TRBJ2-2	.	CAIRGDSGSGELFF	TGTGCCATCAGGGGGGACAGTGGTTCCGGGGAGCTGTTTTTT
15	TRBV2	.	TRBJ1-6	.	CASSRGTPLNSPLHF	TGTGCCAGCAGTAGAGGGACACCGCTTAATTCACCCCTCCACTTT
14	TRBV5-4	.	TRBJ1-5	few	CASSLTGSNQPQHF	TGTGCCAGCAGCTTGACAGGTAGCAATCAGCCCCAGCATTTT
17	TRBV5-1	TRBD2	TRBJ2-1	.	CASSFAGTKISYNEQFF	TGCGCCAGCAGCTTTGCCGGGACTAAGATTTCCTACAATGAGCAGTTCTTC
18	TRBV18	TRBD1	TRBJ1-3	.	CASSPVPGQGTTGNTIYF	TGTGCCAGCTCACCCGTCCCGGGACAGGGAACCACTGGAAACACCATATATTTT
13	TRBV12-3/TRBV12-4	.	TRBJ2-5	.	CASSPDRWRTQYF	TGTGCCAGCAGCCCAGACAGGTGGAGGACCCAGTACTTC
17	TRBV4-3	.	TRBJ2-7	few	CASSQTKGGWSSYEQYF	TGCGCCAGCAGCCAAACTAAGGGGGGGTGGAGCTCCTACGAGCAGTACTTC
14	TRBV5-1	TRBD1	TRBJ2-5	.	CASSPGTGEETQYF	TGCGCCAGCAGCCCCGGGACAGGGGAAGAGACCCAGTACTTC
15	TRBV9	TRBD1	TRBJ2-3	once	CASSPGTGRTDTQYF	TGTGCCAGCAGCCCCGGGACAGGCCGGACAGATACGCAGTATTTT
15	TRBV4-3	TRBD2	TRBJ2-1	.	CASSRASGGAQEQFF	TGCGCCAGCAGCCGGGCTAGCGGGGGGGCTCAGGAGCAGTTCTTC
12	TRBV21-1	.	TRBJ1-2	.	CASSYRGLSYTF	TGTGCCAGCAGCTACAGGGGGCTTAGCTACACCTTC
16	TRBV2	TRBD1	TRBJ1-3	.	CASFRDRQISGNTIYF	TGTGCCAGCTTTAGGGACAGACAAATCTCTGGAAACACCATATATTTT
15	TRBV14	.	TRBJ2-3	.	CASSLGGAFTDTQYF	TGTGCCAGCAGCCTTGGCGGGGCCTTCACAGATACGCAGTATTTT
16	TRBV5-1	TRBD1	TRBJ1-2	.	CASSLWGYRDRDGYTF	TGCGCCAGCAGCTTGTGGGGCTACCGGGACAGGGATGGCTACACCTTC
15	TRBV11-1	.	TRBJ1-1	.	CASSLGQAGNTEAFF	TGTGCCAGCAGCTTAGGACAGGCGGGGAACACTGAAGCTTTCTTT
16	TRBV9	.	TRBJ1-2	.	CASSVAPDRGAGGYTF	TGTGCCAGCAGCGTAGCCCCAGACCGGGGGGCTGGAGGCTACACCTTC
12	TRBV7-2	.	TRBJ1-6	.	CASSTLSSPLHF	TGTGCCAGCAGTACTTTGAGCTCACCCCTCCACTTT
16	TRBV5-6	TRBD2	TRBJ2-3	.	CASSLTGGGAGDTQYF	TGTGCCAGCAGCTTGACCGGGGGGGGCGCAGGAGATACGCAGTATTTT
12	TRBV29-1	.	TRBJ2-3	once	CSVDQSTDTQYF	TGCAGCGTTGATCAGAGCACAGATACGCAGTATTTT
11	TRBV20-1	TRBD2	TRBJ2-1	few	CTGLAGGEQFF	TGCACTGGACTAGCGGGAGGAGAGCAGTTCTTC
13	TRBV11-2	.	TRBJ2-3	once	CASSLDPTDTQYF	TGTGCCAGCAGCTTAGACCCGACAGATACGCAGTATTTT
16	TRBV19	.	TRBJ1-1	.	CASSIDLGAWNTEAFF	TGTGCCAGTAGTATAGATCTTGGGGCCTGGAACACTGAAGCTTTCTTT
17	TRBV4-3	TRBD1	TRBJ1-6	.	CASSQGGTGGYNSPLHF	TGCGCCAGCAGCCAAGGGGGGACAGGGGGTTACAATTCACCCCTCCACTTT
15	TRBV4-3	TRBD1	TRBJ1-6	.	CASSQTGTGHSPLHF	TGCGCCAGCAGCCAAACCGGGACAGGGCATTCACCCCTCCACTTT
18	TRBV28	TRBD1	TRBJ1-1	.	CASSLGGMSRGLIGEAFF	TGTGCCAGCAGTTTAGGTGGAATGTCCAGGGGGCTGATCGGTGAAGCTTTCTTT
14	TRBV19	.	TRBJ1-1	few	CASSPGHLNTEAFF	TGTGCCAGTAGTCCGGGACACTTGAACACTGAAGCTTTCTTT
14	TRBV30	.	TRBJ1-5	.	CAWSPGRGGQPQHF	TGTGCCTGGAGTCCAGGGAGAGGAGGGCAGCCCCAGCATTTT
14	TRBV10-3	.	TRBJ2-7	.	CAISAEGFGSEQYF	TGTGCCATCAGTGCGGAGGGGTTCGGGAGCGAGCAGTACTTC
16	TRBV6-5	TRBD2	TRBJ2-3	.	CASSSYLSGLRDTQYF	TGTGCCAGCAGTTCCTACCTTAGCGGGCTCAGGGATACGCAGTATTTT
16	TRBV6-1	TRBD1	TRBJ1-3	.	CASSATWDSQGNTIYF	TGTGCCAGCAGTGCCACATGGGACAGCCAAGGAAACACCATATATTTT
14	TRBV5-1	TRBD1	TRBJ1-3	.	CASSSGQGEASPYF	TGCGCCAGCAGCTCAGGACAGGGTGAAGCGTCCCCCTATTTT
16	TRBV4-2	TRBD2	TRBJ2-2	.	CASSQYLAGGTGELFF	TGTGCCAGCAGCCAATATCTAGCGGGGGGAACCGGGGAGCTGTTTTTT
15	TRBV7-8	.	TRBJ2-3	.	CASSSRSGVTDTQYF	TGTGCCAGCAGCAGTCGGTCGGGAGTCACAGATACGCAGTATTTT
16	TRBV7-6	.	TRBJ2-2	.	CASSLGGLKNTGELFF	TGTGCCAGCAGCTTAGGCGGCTTGAAAAACACCGGGGAGCTGTTTTTT
13	TRBV9	.	TRBJ2-3	.	CASSVGGTDTQYF	TGTGCCAGCAGCGTAGGAGGAACAGATACGCAGTATTTT
14	TRBV4-3	TRBD1	TRBJ1-2	.	CASSLDRANYGYTF	TGCGCCAGCAGCCTAGACAGGGCTAACTATGGCTACACCTTC
13	TRBV9	.	TRBJ1-2	.	CASSVRGRDGYTF	TGTGCCAGCAGCGTACGGGGGAGGGATGGCTACACCTTC
18	TRBV3-1/TRBV3-2	TRBD2	TRBJ2-1	once	CASSPATSGGAPYNEQFF	TGTGCCAGCAGCCCGGCGACTAGCGGGGGGGCCCCCTACAATGAGCAGTTCTTC
13	TRBV7-2	.	TRBJ2-7	.	CASSLQRLSEQYF	TGTGCCAGCAGCTTACAGCGACTCAGCGAGCAGTACTTC
13	TRBV19	.	TRBJ1-2	.	CASMHEDFGGYTF	TGTGCCAGTATGCACGAGGACTTCGGTGGCTACACCTTC
15	TRBV18	.	TRBJ2-5	.	CASSPPNQAKETQYF	TGTGCCAGCTCACCACCCAATCAGGCTAAAGAGACCCAGTACTTC
11	TRBV3-1/TRBV3-2	.	TRBJ1-2	.	CASSQSFGYTF	TGTGCCAGCAGCCAATCTTTTGGCTACACCTTC
14	TRBV5-1	TRBD1	TRBJ2-2	few	CASSLGQVGGELFF	TGCGCCAGCAGCCTTGGACAGGTGGGCGGGGAGCTGTTTTTT
15	TRBV19	.	TRBJ1-6	.	CASSPSEGSRSPLHF	TGTGCCAGTAGTCCCTCGGAGGGGAGTCGTTCACCCCTCCACTTT
17	TRBV18	TRBD1	TRBJ2-2	.	CASSERGTGRNTGELFF	TGTGCCAGCTCTGAGCGAGGGACAGGGCGGAACACCGGGGAGCTGTTTTTT
14	TRBV7-9	TRBD1	TRBJ1-2	.	CASSRQGLWYGYTF	TGTGCCAGCAGCCGACAGGGATTGTGGTATGGCTACACCTTC
13	TRBV6-5	TRBD1	TRBJ1-2	.	CASRTDRGYGYTF	TGTGCCAGCAGAACGGACAGGGGTTATGGCTACACCTTC
16	TRBV9	TRBD1	TRBJ1-1	.	CASSAVDDRADTEAFF	TGTGCCAGCAGCGCAGTAGACGACAGGGCTGACACTGAAGCTTTCTTT